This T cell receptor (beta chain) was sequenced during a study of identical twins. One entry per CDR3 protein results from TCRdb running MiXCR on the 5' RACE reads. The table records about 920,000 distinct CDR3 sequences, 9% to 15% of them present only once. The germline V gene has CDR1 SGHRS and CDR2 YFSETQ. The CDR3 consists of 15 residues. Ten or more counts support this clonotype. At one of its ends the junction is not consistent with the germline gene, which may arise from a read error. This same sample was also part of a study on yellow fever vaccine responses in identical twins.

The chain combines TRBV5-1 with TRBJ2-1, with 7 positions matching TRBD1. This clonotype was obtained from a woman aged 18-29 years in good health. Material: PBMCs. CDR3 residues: CASSLGQGAYNEQFF. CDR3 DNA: TGTGCCAGCAGCTTAGGGCAGGGGGCCTACAATGAGCAGTTCTTC.